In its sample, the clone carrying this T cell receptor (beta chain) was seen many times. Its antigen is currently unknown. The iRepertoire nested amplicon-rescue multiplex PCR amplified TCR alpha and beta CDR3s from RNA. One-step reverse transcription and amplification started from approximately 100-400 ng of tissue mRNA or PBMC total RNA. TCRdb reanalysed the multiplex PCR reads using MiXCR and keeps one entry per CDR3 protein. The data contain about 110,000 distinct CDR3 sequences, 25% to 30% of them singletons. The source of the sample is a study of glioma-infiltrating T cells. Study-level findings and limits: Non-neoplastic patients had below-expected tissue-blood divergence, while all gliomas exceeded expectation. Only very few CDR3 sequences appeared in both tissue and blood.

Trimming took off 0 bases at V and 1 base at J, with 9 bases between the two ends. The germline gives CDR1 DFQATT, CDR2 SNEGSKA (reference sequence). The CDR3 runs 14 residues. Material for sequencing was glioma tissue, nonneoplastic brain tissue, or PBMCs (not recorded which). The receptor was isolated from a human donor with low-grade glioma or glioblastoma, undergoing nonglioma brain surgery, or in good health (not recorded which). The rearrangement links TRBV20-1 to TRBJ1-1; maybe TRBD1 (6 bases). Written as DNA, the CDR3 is TGCAGTGCTAGAGAGGGCAGGGGGAACACTGAAGCTTTCTTT. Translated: CSAREGRGNTEAFF.